These 6 T cell receptor beta chains share one sample of origin, sequenced in a study of beta chain features in type 1 diabetes (dated by TCRdb to about 2018). Library preparation used the immunoSEQ multiplex PCR assay. The entire isolated RNA was reverse transcribed using the High Capacity cDNA Reverse Transcription Kit, and thus expressed TCRB transcripts were sequenced. TCRdb took this table from immuneACCESS and kept in-frame rearrangements with V and J called. Such tables lack part of the clones; where checked against another copy, unresolved V genes explain under half of the gap, and the rest is unexplained. The sample contains almost 350,000 clones, around 8% of them found a single time. The ten largest clones capture less than 0.45% of the sample. The sequenced sample was central memory CD4+ T cells from blood. The receptors were gathered from a woman aged 18-30 years in good health.

This chain joins TRBV27 and TRBJ2-1; no clear D gene. Trimming removed 3 bases at V and 6 bases at J, with 15 bases between. CDR1 and CDR2 from the germline V gene are MNHEY and SMNVEV (reference sequence). The CDR3 is 15 amino acids. The CDR3 loop is CASSFSSPRINEQFF. The CDR3 nucleotides read TGTGCCAGCAGTTTCTCATCTCCCCGGATCAATGAGCAGTTCTTC.

This clone was counted a few times. The V gene is TRBV15, the J gene TRBJ1-5; unclear D gene. Germline CDR1 LNHNV, CDR2 YYDKDF (reference sequence). The CDR3 contains 16 residues. Trimming removed 1 base from V and 2 bases from J, with 12 bases in between. Here the CDR3 reads CATSRVASPGNQPQHF. DNA of the CDR3: TGTGCCACCAGCAGAGTAGCGTCGCCGGGCAATCAGCCCCAGCATTTT.

V and J are TRBV4-2 and TRBJ1-5; D ambiguous. Trimming stripped 4 bases from V and 0 bases from J, with 13 bases between. The CDR3 is 16 residues long. Germline lookup yields CDR1 LGHNA and CDR2 YNFKEQ. The CDR3 is CASSPTWTASNQPQHF. CDR3 DNA: TGTGCCAGCAGCCCAACCTGGACCGCTAGCAATCAGCCCCAGCATTTT.

This clone turned up a few times. This chain's CDR3 is CASSVSPGQGVAGNTIYF. The CDR3 DNA follows: TGTGCCAGCAGCGTCTCCCCGGGACAGGGGGTAGCTGGAAACACCATATATTTT. V and J are TRBV9 and TRBJ1-3; 11 bases line up with TRBD1. V dropped 2 bases and J dropped 2; count of bases not matched to a gene: 9. The CDR3 has 18 amino acids. Germline V gives CDR1 SGDLS, CDR2 YYNGEE.

This clone has a single count. V and J are TRBV5-1 and TRBJ2-2; 10 bases align to TRBD2. With 1 base clipped from V and 6 bases from J, the junction kept 3 bases outside the gene matches. The CDR3 consists of 15 residues. Germline V gene lookup returns CDR1 SGHRS and CDR2 YFSETQ. CDR3 bases: TGCGCCAGCAGCTTGATGCTAGCGGGAGCCGGGGAGCTGTTTTTT. Protein: CASSLMLAGAGELFF.

The chain employs TRBV5-6 and TRBJ2-2; weak D call: TRBD1 (6 bases). The CDR3 is made up of 15 amino acids. Germline CDR1 and CDR2: SGHDT and YYEEEE. V was pared by 0 bases and J by 2 bases, with 8 bases between. CDR3 DNA sequence: TGTGCCAGCAGCTTGGTACAGGGTAACACCGGGGAGCTGTTTTTT. Translating gives CASSLVQGNTGELFF.